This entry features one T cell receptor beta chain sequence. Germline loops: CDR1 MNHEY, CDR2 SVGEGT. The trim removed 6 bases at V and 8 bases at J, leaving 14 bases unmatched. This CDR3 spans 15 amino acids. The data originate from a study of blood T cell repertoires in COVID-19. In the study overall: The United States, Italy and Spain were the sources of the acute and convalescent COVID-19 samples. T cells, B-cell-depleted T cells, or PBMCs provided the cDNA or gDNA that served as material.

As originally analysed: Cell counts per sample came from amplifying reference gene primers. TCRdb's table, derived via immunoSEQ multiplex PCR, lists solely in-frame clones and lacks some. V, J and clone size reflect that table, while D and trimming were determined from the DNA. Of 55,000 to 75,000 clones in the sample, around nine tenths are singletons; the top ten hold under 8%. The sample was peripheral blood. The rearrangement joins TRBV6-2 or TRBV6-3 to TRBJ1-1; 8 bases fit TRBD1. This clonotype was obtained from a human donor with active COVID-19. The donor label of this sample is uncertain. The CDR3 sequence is CASSPHRGKGVEAFF. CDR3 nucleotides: TGTGCCAGCAGCCCTCACAGGGGGAAGGGGGTAGAAGCTTTCTTT.